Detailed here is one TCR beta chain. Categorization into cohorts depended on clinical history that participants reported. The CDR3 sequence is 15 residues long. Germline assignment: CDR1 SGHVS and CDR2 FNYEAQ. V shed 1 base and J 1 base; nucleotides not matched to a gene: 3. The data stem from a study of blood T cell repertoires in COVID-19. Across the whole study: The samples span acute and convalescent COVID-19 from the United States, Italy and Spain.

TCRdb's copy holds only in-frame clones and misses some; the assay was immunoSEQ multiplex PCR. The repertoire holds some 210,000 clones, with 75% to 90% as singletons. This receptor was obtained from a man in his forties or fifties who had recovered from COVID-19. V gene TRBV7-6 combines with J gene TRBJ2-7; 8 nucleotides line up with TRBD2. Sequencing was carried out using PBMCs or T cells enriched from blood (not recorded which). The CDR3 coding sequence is TGTGCCAGCAGCTTAGATAGCGGGGCGTCCTACGAGCAGTACTTC. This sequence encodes CASSLDSGASYEQYF.